The T cell receptor beta chain described here comes from a study of T cell responses to AZD1222 COVID-19 vaccine. Profiled with immunoSEQ multiplex PCR; TCRdb holds only in-frame clones, not every one. The sample lists about 150,000 clones, more than 70% occurring once. General study points: Among vaccine-associated CD4 TCRs, coverage spanned spike, with dominance at 160-218 and 743-854.

V shed 11 bases and J shed 1 base, with 12 bases lying between them. The germline gives CDR1 SNHLY, CDR2 FYNNEI. The CDR3 has 13 residues. Concerning this clone itself: The antigen is undetermined.

Specimen: peripheral blood, collected on day 0 of MenACWY control vaccination. The receptor was isolated from an adult in good health. The V call is TRBV2, the J call TRBJ1-5; D call uncertain. The CDR3 reads CAGRRESNQPQHF. CDR3 DNA: TGTGCCGGGCGGAGGGAGAGCAATCAGCCCCAGCATTTT.